This T cell receptor (beta chain) emerged from a study of blood T cell repertoires in COVID-19. Looking at the study overall: COVID-19 samples from acute and convalescent phases originated in the United States, Italy and Spain.

The ends lost 7 bases at V and 3 bases at J; junction bases unmatched: 6. The CDR3 extends over 14 amino acids. Germline V gene lookup returns CDR1 GTSNPN and CDR2 SVGIG (reference sequence). Clones were read by immunoSEQ multiplex PCR, and TCRdb kept only the in-frame ones, dropping some. The table records roughly 340,000 clones, 80% to 90% of them present only once. The chain is built from TRBV30 and TRBJ2-7, with TRBD2 matching 13 bases. The receptor was isolated from a man aged 35-49 years in a cohort exposed to, infected with or recovered from COVID-19 (not recorded which). The sample consisted of PBMCs or T cells enriched from blood (not recorded which). CDR3 region: CALAGTSGIYEQYF. The DNA for the CDR3 is TGTGCCTTAGCCGGGACTAGCGGGATCTACGAGCAGTACTTC.